The 4 T cell receptor beta chains in this list originate from one sample, sequenced in a study of read filtering for tumor transcriptome and immune sequencing. From 300 to 400 ng of RNA, a library with molecular barcoded alpha/delta and beta/gamma adaptors was made. TCRdb analysed the reads with MiXCR anew, one entry per CDR3 protein. This table has about 63,000 distinct CDR3 sequences, around 13% appearing once. The specimen was a population of CD138-negative cells sorted from bone marrow. Receptors originate from a donor over 35 with multiple myeloma.

This clonotype was seen at least ten times. The CDR3 bases are TGTGCCAGCAGCCGGACTCCTACTAGTGGCGATACGCAGTATTTT. This gives the protein CASSRTPTSGDTQYF. V and J are TRBV5-6 and TRBJ2-3; a weak D match, TRBD2 (5 bases). Germline V lookup: CDR1 SGHDT, CDR2 YYEEEE. V lost 4 bases to trimming and J lost 6 bases, with 18 bases between them. The CDR3 is 15 residues long.

In the case of this clonotype: With a much larger clone just one base away, this may be a read error. The V call is TRBV9, the J call TRBJ1-5; possible D gene TRBD2, 5 bases. With the DNA end fitting TRBJ2-3 better, the J assignment may be wrong. This CDR3 spans 13 amino acids. CDR1 and CDR2 (germline): SGDLS, YYNGEE. The CDR3 region is CASSAGVNQPQYF. The CDR3 DNA sequence: TGTGCCAGCAGCGCCGGGGTTAATCAGCCCCAGTATTTT.

The genes are TRBV28 and TRBJ2-3; D is undetermined. The CDR3 is 15 residues long. V dropped 6 bases and J dropped 4 bases, with 17 bases sitting between them. Per the germline V gene, CDR1 is MDHEN and CDR2 is SYDVKM. As DNA, the CDR3 is TGTGCCAGCAGCAGGCAGTTACTAAGAGCAGATACGCAGTATTTT. Its protein product is CASSRQLLRADTQYF.

The sample holds a few counts of this clonotype. The chain joins TRBV5-1 to TRBJ2-7; 9 bases agree with TRBD2. There are 16 residues in the CDR3. In germline, CDR1 is SGHRS, CDR2 YFSETQ. The junction had 9 bases not matched to a gene; V was cut back by 0 bases and J by 5 bases. As DNA, the CDR3 is TGCGCCAGCAGCTTGGCGGCGGGAGGGTTCTTCGACGAGCAGTACTTC. The encoded protein is CASSLAAGGFFDEQYF.